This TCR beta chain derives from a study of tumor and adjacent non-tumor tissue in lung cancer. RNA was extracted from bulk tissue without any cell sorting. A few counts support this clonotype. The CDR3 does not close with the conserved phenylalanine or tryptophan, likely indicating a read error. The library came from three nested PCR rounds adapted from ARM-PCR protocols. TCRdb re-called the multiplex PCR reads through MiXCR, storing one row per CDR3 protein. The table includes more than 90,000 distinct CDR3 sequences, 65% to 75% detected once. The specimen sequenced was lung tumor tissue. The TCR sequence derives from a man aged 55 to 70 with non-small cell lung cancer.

Here the CDR3 DNA reads TGTGCCAGCAGTTACAGGGCGCGGGAATCCCAGTACCTC. As protein: CASSYRARESQYL. This sequence joins TRBV6-6 and TRBJ2-5, with a tentative D call TRBD2 (6 bases). This CDR3 has 13 amino acids. The V end lost 2 bases, the J end lost 9 bases, and 13 bases lay between the germline ends. Germline V CDR1 and CDR2: MNHNY, SVGAGI (reference sequence).